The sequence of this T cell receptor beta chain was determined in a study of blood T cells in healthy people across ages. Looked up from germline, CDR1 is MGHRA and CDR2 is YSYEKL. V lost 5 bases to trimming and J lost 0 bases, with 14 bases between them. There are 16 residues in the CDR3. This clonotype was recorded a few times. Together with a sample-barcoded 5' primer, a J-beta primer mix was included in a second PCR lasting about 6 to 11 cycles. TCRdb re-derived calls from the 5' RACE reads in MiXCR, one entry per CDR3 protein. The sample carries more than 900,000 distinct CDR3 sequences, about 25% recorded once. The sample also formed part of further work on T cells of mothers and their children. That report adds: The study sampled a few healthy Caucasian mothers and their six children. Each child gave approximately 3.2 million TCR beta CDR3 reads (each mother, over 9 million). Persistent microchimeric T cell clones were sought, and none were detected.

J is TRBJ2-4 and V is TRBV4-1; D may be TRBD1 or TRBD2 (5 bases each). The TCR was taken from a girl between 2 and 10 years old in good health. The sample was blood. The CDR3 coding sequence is TGCGCCAGCAGCTCCCCCTTGGGGGTAGCCAAAAACATTCAGTACTTC. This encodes CASSSPLGVAKNIQYF.